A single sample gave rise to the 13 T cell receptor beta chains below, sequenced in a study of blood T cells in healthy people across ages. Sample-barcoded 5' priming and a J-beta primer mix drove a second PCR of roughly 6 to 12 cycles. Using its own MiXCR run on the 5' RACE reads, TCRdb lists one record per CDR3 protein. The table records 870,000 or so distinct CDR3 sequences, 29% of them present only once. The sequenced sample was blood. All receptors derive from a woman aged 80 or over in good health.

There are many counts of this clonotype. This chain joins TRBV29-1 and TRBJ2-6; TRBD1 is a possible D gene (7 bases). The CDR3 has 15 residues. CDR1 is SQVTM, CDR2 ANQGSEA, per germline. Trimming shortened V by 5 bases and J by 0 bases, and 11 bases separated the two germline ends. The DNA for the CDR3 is TGCAGCGTTCACCAGGGGGGCTCTGGGGCCAACGTCCTGACTTTC. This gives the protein CSVHQGGSGANVLTF.

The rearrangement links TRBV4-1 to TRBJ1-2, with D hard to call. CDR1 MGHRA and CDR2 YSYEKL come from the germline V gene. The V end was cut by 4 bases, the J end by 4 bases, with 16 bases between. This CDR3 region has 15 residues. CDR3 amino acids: CASSRSEGTLYGYTF. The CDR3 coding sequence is TGCGCCAGCAGCCGTTCGGAGGGCACCCTCTATGGCTACACCTTC.

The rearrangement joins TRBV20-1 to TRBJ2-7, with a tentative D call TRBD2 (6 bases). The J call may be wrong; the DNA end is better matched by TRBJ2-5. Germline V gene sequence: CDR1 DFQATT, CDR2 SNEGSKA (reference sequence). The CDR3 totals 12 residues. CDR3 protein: CSASAGTETQYF. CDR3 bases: TGCAGTGCCAGTGCGGGGACGGAGACCCAGTACTTC.

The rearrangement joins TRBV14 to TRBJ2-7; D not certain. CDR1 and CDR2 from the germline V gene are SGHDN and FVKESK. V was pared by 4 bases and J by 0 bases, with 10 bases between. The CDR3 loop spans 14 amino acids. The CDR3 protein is CASSRTRSSYEQYF. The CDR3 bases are TGTGCCAGCAGCCGCACAAGGAGCTCCTACGAGCAGTACTTC. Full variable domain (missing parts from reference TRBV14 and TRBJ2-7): EAGVTQFPSHSVIEKGQTVTLRCDPISGHDNLYWYRRVMGKEIKFLLHFVKESKQDESGMPNNRFLAERTGGTYSTLKVQPAELEDSGVYFCASSRTRSSYEQYFGPGTRLTVT.

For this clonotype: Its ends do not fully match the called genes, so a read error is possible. Here the CDR3 DNA reads TGTGCCAGCAGCGTAGACAGGGGTCAGCCCCGGCATTTT. Translating gives CASSVDRGQPRHF. The chain employs TRBV9 and TRBJ1-5; 7 nucleotides agree with TRBD1. The CDR3 spans 13 residues. Germline CDR1 and CDR2: SGDLS and YYNGEE.

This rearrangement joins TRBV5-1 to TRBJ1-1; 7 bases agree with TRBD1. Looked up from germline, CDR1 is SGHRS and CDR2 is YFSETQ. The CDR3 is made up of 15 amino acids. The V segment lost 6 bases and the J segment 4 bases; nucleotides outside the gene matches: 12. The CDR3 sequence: CASMSEGARVTEAFF. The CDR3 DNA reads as TGCGCCAGCATGTCGGAGGGGGCACGAGTCACTGAAGCTTTCTTT. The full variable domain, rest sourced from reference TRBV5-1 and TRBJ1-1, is KAGVTQTPRYLIKTRGQQVTLSCSPISGHRSVSWYQQTPGQGLQFLFEYFSETQRNKGNFPGRFSGRQFSNSRSEMNVSTLELGDSALYLCASMSEGARVTEAFFGQGTRLTVV.

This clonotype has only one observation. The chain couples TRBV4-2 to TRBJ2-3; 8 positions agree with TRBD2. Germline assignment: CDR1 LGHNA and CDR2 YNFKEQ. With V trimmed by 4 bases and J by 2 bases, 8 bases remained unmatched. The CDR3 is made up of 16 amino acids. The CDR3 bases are TGTGCCAGCAGCCTCGGAGCGGGGGAGTCCACAGATACGCAGTATTTT. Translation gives CASSLGAGESTDTQYF.

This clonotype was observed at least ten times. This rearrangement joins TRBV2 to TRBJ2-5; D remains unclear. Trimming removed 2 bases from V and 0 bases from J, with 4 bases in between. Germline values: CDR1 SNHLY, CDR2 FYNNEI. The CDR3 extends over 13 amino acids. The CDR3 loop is CASSEPNQETQYF. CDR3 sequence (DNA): TGTGCCAGCAGTGAACCCAACCAAGAGACCCAGTACTTC.

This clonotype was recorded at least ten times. This chain's CDR3 is CASSLEVGQEYF. In DNA, the CDR3 is TGTGCCAGCAGCTTAGAGGTAGGGCAAGAGTACTTC. The J gene is TRBJ2-5, the V gene TRBV7-2; D not certain. Germline V lookup: CDR1 SGHTA, CDR2 FQGNSA. V lost 1 base to trimming and J lost 12 bases, with 12 bases between them. There are 12 residues in the CDR3.

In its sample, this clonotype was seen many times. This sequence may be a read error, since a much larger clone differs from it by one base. CDR3 protein: CASSYLETQYF. The CDR3 coding sequence is TGTGCCAGCAGTTACTTGGAGACCCAGTACTTC. This sequence joins TRBV6-6 and TRBJ2-5; D gene unclear. The CDR3 runs to 11 residues. Per the germline V gene, CDR1 is MNHNY and CDR2 is SVGAGI (reference sequence). V shed 1 base and J shed 5 bases, with 2 bases lying between them.

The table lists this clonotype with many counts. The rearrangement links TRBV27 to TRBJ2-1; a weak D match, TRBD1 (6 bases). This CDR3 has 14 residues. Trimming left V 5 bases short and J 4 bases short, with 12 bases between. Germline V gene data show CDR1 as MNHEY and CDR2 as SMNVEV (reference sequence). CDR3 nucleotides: TGTGCCAGCAGTCCCTCCGACAGGTACAATGAGCAGTTCTTC. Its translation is CASSPSDRYNEQFF.

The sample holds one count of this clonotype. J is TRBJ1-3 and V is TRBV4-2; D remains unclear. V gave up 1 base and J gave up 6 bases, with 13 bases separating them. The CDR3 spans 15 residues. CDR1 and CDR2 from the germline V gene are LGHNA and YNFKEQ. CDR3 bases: TGTGCCAGCAGCCAAGTATCCGGGCGTACAAACACCATATATTTT. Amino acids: CASSQVSGRTNTIYF.

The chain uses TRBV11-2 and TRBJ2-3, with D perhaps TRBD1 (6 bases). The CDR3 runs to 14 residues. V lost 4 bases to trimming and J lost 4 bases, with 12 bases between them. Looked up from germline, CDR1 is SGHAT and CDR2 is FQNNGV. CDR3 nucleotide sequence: TGTGCCAGCAGCTCCAACAGGGAAGCAGATACGCAGTATTTT. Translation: CASSSNREADTQYF.